A selection of T cell receptor beta chains follows, all from one sample in a study of T-cell reconstitution after alpha-beta-depleted transplantation in children. From the PCR reads, TCRdb called clonotypes with MiXCR, one entry per CDR3 protein. The sample comprises around 700,000 distinct CDR3 sequences, about an eighth of which are singletons, and about 0.77% rests with the top ten. The sequencing here drew on PBMCs, taken before TCRalphabeta/CD19-depleted stem cell transplant. All receptors derive from a girl under 10 years old with congenital amegakaryocytic thrombocytopenia, due to receive a stem cell transplant. Both conserved end residues are part of each CDR3. D genes are given only for firm matches. Part of the rows lack a size; the others show once, few, many or a class for expanded clones.

d_call | j_call | clone_size | cdr3_length | v_call | cdr3_aa | cdr3_nt
TRBD2 | TRBJ2-3 | few | 14 | TRBV28 | CASSVRAGGDTQYF | TGTGCCAGCAGTGTTCGAGCGGGAGGAGATACGCAGTATTTT
. | TRBJ2-7 | many | 13 | TRBV20-1 | CSSPGTSSYEQYF | TGCAGTTCGCCCGGGACATCCTCCTACGAGCAGTACTTC
TRBD2 | TRBJ2-1 | few | 17 | TRBV19 | CASSVFWTSGDYNEQFF | TGTGCCAGTAGTGTCTTCTGGACTAGCGGGGATTACAATGAGCAGTTCTTC
. | TRBJ2-5 | . | 15 | TRBV20-1 | CSARDPSGAQETQYF | TGCAGTGCTAGAGATCCCAGCGGAGCTCAAGAGACCCAGTACTTC
TRBD1 | TRBJ1-1 | . | 14 | TRBV25-1 | CASSVQGARAEAFF | TGTGCCAGCAGTGTACAGGGGGCGAGGGCTGAAGCTTTCTTT
TRBD2 | TRBJ2-7 | few | 15 | TRBV12-3/TRBV12-4 | CASSTGLAGGYEQYF | TGTGCCAGCAGTACCGGACTAGCGGGAGGGTACGAGCAGTACTTC
TRBD2 | TRBJ2-7 | . | 17 | TRBV27 | CASSLSSGLAGSYEQYF | TGTGCCAGCAGTTTATCTTCGGGACTAGCGGGAAGTTACGAGCAGTACTTC
TRBD2 | TRBJ2-7 | many | 14 | TRBV6-1 | CASSGLAEHYEQYF | TGTGCCAGCTCCGGACTAGCGGAACATTACGAGCAGTACTTC
. | TRBJ1-5 | few | 13 | TRBV7-6 | CASSLASHQPQHF | TGTGCCAGCAGCTTAGCGTCCCATCAGCCCCAGCATTTT
. | TRBJ2-1 | few | 14 | TRBV3-1 | CASSQDDVTRIEFF | TGTGCCAGCAGCCAAGATGATGTGACTAGAATTGAGTTCTTC
TRBD2 | TRBJ2-5 | . | 15 | TRBV5-1 | CASSKLAGGQETQYF | TGCGCCAGCAGTAAGCTTGCGGGAGGGCAAGAGACCCAGTACTTC
. | TRBJ2-2 | . | 15 | TRBV18 | CASSPPFTVTGELFF | TGTGCCAGCTCACCACCCTTTACAGTCACCGGGGAGCTGTTTTTT
. | TRBJ2-2 | many | 15 | TRBV6-2/TRBV6-3 | CASSNIRASTGELFF | TGTGCCAGCTCCAATATAAGGGCGAGCACCGGGGAGCTGTTTTTT
. | TRBJ2-7 | many | 14 | TRBV5-1 | CASSRDLSSYEQYF | TGCGCCAGCAGCCGGGACCTTAGCTCCTACGAGCAGTACTTC
TRBD1 | TRBJ1-3 | few | 16 | TRBV6-5 | CASSYSYRGSGNTIYF | TGTGCCAGCAGTTACTCCTACAGGGGTTCTGGAAACACCATATATTTT
. | TRBJ2-3 | . | 14 | TRBV5-1 | CASSSEGPTDTQYF | TGCGCCAGCAGCTCGGAGGGACCCACAGATACGCAGTATTTT
. | TRBJ2-1 | many | 16 | TRBV20-1 | CSARAVRLSSYNEQFF | TGCAGTGCTAGAGCTGTCCGGCTGAGCTCCTACAATGAGCAGTTCTTC
. | TRBJ2-1 | . | 13 | TRBV12-3/TRBV12-4 | CASSFGPAAGQFF | TGTGCCAGCAGTTTTGGACCTGCCGCCGGGCAGTTCTTC
. | TRBJ2-7 | . | 16 | TRBV15 | CATFPLTSVNPYEQYF | TGTGCCACCTTCCCCCTAACCTCGGTTAATCCCTACGAGCAGTACTTC
. | TRBJ1-6 | many | 11 | TRBV12-3/TRBV12-4 | CASSFQGPLHF | TGTGCCAGCAGTTTCCAGGGACCCCTCCACTTT
. | TRBJ2-4 | few | 16 | TRBV6-5 | CASSYSASLAKNIQYF | TGTGCCAGCAGTTACTCAGCTTCGCTAGCCAAAAACATTCAGTACTTC
. | TRBJ2-7 | . | 14 | TRBV7-6 | CASSLEAISYEQYF | TGTGCCAGCAGCCTCGAGGCCATATCCTACGAGCAGTACTTC
. | TRBJ2-7 | . | 13 | TRBV7-9 | CASSLSEVREQYF | TGTGCCAGCAGCTTAAGCGAGGTGAGAGAGCAGTACTTC
. | TRBJ1-6 | many | 17 | TRBV27 | CASSLGAGAVTNSPLHF | TGTGCCAGCAGTTTGGGGGCTGGAGCAGTCACAAATTCACCCCTCCACTTT
. | TRBJ2-5 | few | 15 | TRBV5-1 | CASSLDGLPQETQYF | TGCGCCAGCAGCTTGGACGGACTACCGCAAGAGACCCAGTACTTC
. | TRBJ1-2 | few | 15 | TRBV6-5 | CASSYDRVDNYGYTF | TGTGCCAGCAGTTACGACAGAGTAGATAACTATGGCTACACCTTC
. | TRBJ2-6 | many | 15 | TRBV7-2 | CASRRVHSGANVLTF | TGTGCCAGCAGGAGGGTGCACTCTGGGGCCAACGTCCTGACTTTC
. | TRBJ2-1 | few | 14 | TRBV12-3/TRBV12-4 | CASSPNLERGEQFF | TGTGCCAGCAGTCCCAACCTAGAAAGGGGCGAGCAGTTCTTC
. | TRBJ2-6 | many | 14 | TRBV10-3 | CAISEGSGANVLTF | TGTGCCATCAGTGAAGGGTCTGGGGCCAACGTCCTGACTTTC
. | TRBJ2-1 | many | 12 | TRBV9 | CASSVGPNEQFF | TGTGCCAGCAGCGTAGGGCCAAATGAGCAGTTCTTC
. | TRBJ2-2 | many | 14 | TRBV6-5 | CASSYSYGTGELFF | TGTGCCAGCAGTTACTCGTACGGGACCGGGGAGCTGTTTTTT
. | TRBJ2-5 | . | 17 | TRBV10-3 | CAISDPGGSGYQETQYF | TGTGCCATCAGTGACCCCGGGGGTAGCGGTTACCAAGAGACCCAGTACTTC
. | TRBJ2-7 | . | 15 | TRBV6-2/TRBV6-3 | CASTPWDRSSYEQYF | TGTGCCAGCACGCCCTGGGACCGGAGCTCCTACGAGCAGTACTTC
. | TRBJ2-5 | . | 18 | TRBV18 | CASSPLGQGLGLQETQYF | TGTGCCAGCTCACCACTCGGGCAGGGGCTAGGACTCCAAGAGACCCAGTACTTC
. | TRBJ2-1 | few | 16 | TRBV4-1 | CASSQWGVSSGGEQFF | TGCGCCAGCAGCCAATGGGGCGTCTCATCGGGCGGTGAGCAGTTCTTC
. | TRBJ1-3 | many | 13 | TRBV28 | CASRTFSGNTIYF | TGTGCCAGCCGGACCTTCTCTGGAAACACCATATATTTT
. | TRBJ1-5 | . | 11 | TRBV7-9 | CASTFNQPQHF | TGTGCCAGCACCTTCAATCAGCCCCAGCATTTT
. | TRBJ2-1 | . | 13 | TRBV28 | CASSLNSGQGGLF | TGTGCCAGCAGTTTAAATTCCGGACAGGGAGGGCTCTTC
. | TRBJ2-1 | few | 13 | TRBV7-8 | CASSFLVDNEQFF | TGTGCCAGCAGCTTTTTGGTTGACAATGAGCAGTTCTTC
TRBD1 | TRBJ1-1 | many | 15 | TRBV5-1 | CASSVTGRSNTEAFF | TGCGCCAGCAGCGTGACAGGGAGAAGTAACACTGAAGCTTTCTTT
. | TRBJ2-5 | . | 16 | TRBV4-1 | CASSHLVDYGQETQYF | TGCGCCAGCAGCCATCTAGTGGACTACGGCCAAGAGACCCAGTACTTC
TRBD2 | TRBJ2-7 | few | 16 | TRBV20-1 | CSAPWAGGAHSYEQYF | TGCAGTGCACCCTGGGCGGGAGGAGCGCACTCCTACGAGCAGTACTTC
. | TRBJ1-3 | many | 13 | TRBV20-1 | CSASPGAGNTIYF | TGCAGTGCTAGCCCAGGGGCTGGAAACACCATATATTTT
. | TRBJ2-1 | few | 13 | TRBV20-1 | CSASGLQKRRQFF | TGCAGTGCTAGTGGACTACAAAAAAGGAGGCAGTTCTTC
. | TRBJ2-5 | . | 18 | TRBV7-8 | CASSLEGDRRGAQETQYF | TGTGCCAGCAGCTTAGAAGGGGACAGACGGGGGGCACAAGAGACCCAGTACTTC
TRBD2 | TRBJ2-5 | . | 18 | TRBV5-1 | CASSSNKREVVPEETQYF | TGCGCCAGCAGCTCCAACAAGCGGGAGGTGGTTCCAGAAGAGACCCAGTACTTC